The T cell receptor beta chain under discussion was sequenced for a study of shared clonotypes between healthy human individuals. Findings and limits, study-wide: It was expected that sequencing depth would affect clonotype sharing among donors.

Free of recent acute infections or vaccinations, the donors were healthy HIV-negative adults. The donors were all Caucasian adults (living in Nashville, Tennessee). CD45RA+ naive and CD45RA-negative memory subsets were separated from CD4+ cells. The protocol was immunoSEQ multiplex PCR, while the TCRdb copy is restricted to in-frame clones and leaves out a portion. The table has about 700,000 clones, roughly 70% seen once. This clone was detected many times. What it recognizes is unknown. The source of this sequence is a woman in her twenties or thirties in good health. The sample consisted of memory CD4+ T cells sorted from blood. Subset specified: CD45RA-negative fraction.

CDR3 amino acids: CASSQGEWHSDTEAFF. The CDR3 DNA is TGCGCCAGCAGCCAAGGGGAGTGGCATTCGGACACTGAAGCTTTCTTT. The V gene is TRBV4-1, the J gene TRBJ1-1; D is uncertain. V was shortened by 1 base and J by 3 bases, with 15 bases between the two germline ends. The CDR3 is made up of 16 amino acids. Germline CDR1 is MGHRA and CDR2 is YSYEKL.